This TCR beta chain was recovered during a study of STAT5B mutations in CD4+ large granular lymphocyte leukemia. The repertoire was sequenced with immunoSEQ multiplex PCR; TCRdb's copy has only in-frame clones and lacks some. The table includes around 34,000 clones, around four fifths detected once. The receptor was isolated from a human donor in good health. Sequenced sample: CD4+ T cells from blood buffy coats.

DNA of the CDR3: TGCGCCAGCAGCTTGTTCGGCCCAGAGACCCAGTACTTC. Translation: CASSLFGPETQYF. This sequence joins TRBV5-1 and TRBJ2-5; D is uncertain. Trimming stripped 1 base from V and 4 bases from J, with 8 bases between. The CDR3 spans 13 residues. Germline loops: CDR1 SGHRS, CDR2 YFSETQ.